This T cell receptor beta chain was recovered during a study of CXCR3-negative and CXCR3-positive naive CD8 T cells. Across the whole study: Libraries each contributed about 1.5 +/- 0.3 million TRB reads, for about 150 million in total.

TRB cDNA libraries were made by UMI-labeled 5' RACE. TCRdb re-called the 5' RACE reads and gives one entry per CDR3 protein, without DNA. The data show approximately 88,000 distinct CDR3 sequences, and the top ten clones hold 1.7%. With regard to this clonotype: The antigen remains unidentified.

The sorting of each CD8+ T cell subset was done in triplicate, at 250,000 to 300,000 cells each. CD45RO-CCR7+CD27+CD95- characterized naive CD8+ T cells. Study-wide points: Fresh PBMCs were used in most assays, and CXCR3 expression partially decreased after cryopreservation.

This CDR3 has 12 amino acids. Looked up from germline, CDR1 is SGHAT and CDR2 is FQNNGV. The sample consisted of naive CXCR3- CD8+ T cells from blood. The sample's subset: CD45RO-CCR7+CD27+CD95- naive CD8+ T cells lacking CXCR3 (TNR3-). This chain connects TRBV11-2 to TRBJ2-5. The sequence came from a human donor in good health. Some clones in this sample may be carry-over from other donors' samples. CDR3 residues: CASSLGQATQYF. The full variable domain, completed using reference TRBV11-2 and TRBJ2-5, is EAGVAQSPRYKIIEKRQSVAFWCNPISGHATLYWYQQILGQGPKLLIQFQNNGVVDDSQLPKDRFSAERLKGVDSTLKIQPAKLEDSAVYLCASSLGQATQYFGPGTRLLVL.